Following are 7 T cell receptor beta chains from one sample sequenced in a study of shared clonotypes between healthy human individuals. CD8 cells classed as naive were CD45RO-negative and positively selected for CCR7, excluding terminally differentiated effector memory CD45RA+ cells. Sequencing was performed with immunoSEQ multiplex PCR; in TCRdb, only in-frame clones are kept and a portion is missing. Counted here are over 800,000 clones, around 93% occurring once; the ten biggest clones make up less than 25%. Sequenced sample: naive CD8+ T cells sorted from blood. All receptors come from a man aged 30 to 39 in good health.

The chain is built from TRBV2 and TRBJ1-4, with 8 bases matching TRBD1. This CDR3 is 15 amino acids long. The V segment lost 4 bases and the J segment 8 bases; nucleotides outside the gene matches: 9. CDR1 is SNHLY, CDR2 FYNNEI, per germline. Written as DNA, the CDR3 is TGTGCCAGCAGTGCTTGGACAGGGAGGAGAGAAAAACTGTTTTTT. This encodes CASSAWTGRREKLFF.

The gene calls are TRBV7-9 and TRBJ1-2; possibly TRBD1 for D (5 bases). The CDR3 has 16 amino acids. Germline loops: CDR1 SEHNR, CDR2 FQNEAQ (reference sequence). The ends were cut back, 8 bases at V and 6 bases at J, with 25 bases in the middle. This CDR3 reads CASYSGGFRDAHGYTF. The CDR3 DNA reads as TGTGCCAGCTATTCGGGAGGGTTCAGGGATGCTCATGGCTACACCTTC.

As concerns this clone: Other DNA sequences of this sample code for an identical CDR3. The chain is built from TRBV4-3 and TRBJ2-7, with 8 bases identical to TRBD1. CDR3 length: 14 amino acids. V was pared by 1 base and J by 4 bases, with 3 bases of the junction left unmatched. CDR1 LGHNA and CDR2 YSLEER come from the germline V gene. DNA of the CDR3: TGCGCCAGCAGCCAAGGACAGGGGACGTACGAGCAGTACTTC. Translating gives CASSQGQGTYEQYF.

The V gene is TRBV11-2, the J gene TRBJ2-3; 10 bases are shared with TRBD2. Looked up from germline, CDR1 is SGHAT and CDR2 is FQNNGV. J lost 8 bases, V lost 2 bases, and 10 bases had no gene match. The CDR3 spans 16 residues. CDR3 sequence (DNA): TGTGCCAGCAGCTTAAGACTAGCGGGCGAACATCTTACGCAGTATTTT. As protein: CASSLRLAGEHLTQYF. Full variable domain (remainder filled in from reference TRBV11-2 and TRBJ2-3): EAGVAQSPRYKIIEKRQSVAFWCNPISGHATLYWYQQILGQGPKLLIQFQNNGVVDDSQLPKDRFSAERLKGVDSTLKIQPAKLEDSAVYLCASSLRLAGEHLTQYFGPGTRLTVL.

Only one count was recorded for this clone. The identical CDR3 is also encoded by other nucleotide sequences in the sample. This chain joins TRBV5-1 and TRBJ2-7, with 8 bases lining up with TRBD2. V was pared by 4 bases and J by 2 bases, with 5 bases of the junction left unmatched. This CDR3 has 14 amino acids. Germline lookup yields CDR1 SGHRS and CDR2 YFSETQ. DNA of the CDR3: TGCGCCAGCAGCGAAACTAGCGGAGCCTACGAGCAGTACTTC. Translated: CASSETSGAYEQYF.

The rearrangement uses TRBV6-6 and TRBJ2-5; D uncertain. Germline V lookup: CDR1 MNHNY, CDR2 SVGAGI (reference sequence). Deletions cut 2 bases from V and 5 bases from J, with 12 bases between. The CDR3 contains 14 residues. DNA for the CDR3: TGTGCCAGCAGTTACGCCAGGCCGGGTGAGACCCAGTACTTC. Residues: CASSYARPGETQYF.

The CDR3 here is CASSDKGATKNIQYF. The CDR3 DNA reads TGTGCCAGCAGTGACAAGGGGGCTACCAAAAACATTCAGTACTTC. The chain uses TRBV2 and TRBJ2-4, with 7 bases lining up with TRBD1. The CDR3 is made up of 15 amino acids. Germline values: CDR1 SNHLY, CDR2 FYNNEI. V shed 3 bases and J 2 bases; nucleotides not matched to a gene: 4.